These 29 T cell receptor beta chains originate from one sample sequenced in a study of blood T cell repertoires in COVID-19. Sequencing used immunoSEQ multiplex PCR; TCRdb keeps in-frame clones, though not all of them. The table has about 200,000 clones, about 90% seen once; the top ten hold about 2.2%. What was sequenced was peripheral blood. These receptors all stem from a woman aged 45-60 years with acute or convalescent COVID-19.

This chain uses TRBV9 with TRBJ2-1, with TRBD2 matching over 7 bases. Germline CDR1 SGDLS, CDR2 YYNGEE. The CDR3 extends over 15 amino acids. V gave up 0 bases and J gave up 4 bases; unmatched junction bases: 4. CDR3 sequence reads: CASSVVGGRYNEQFF. CDR3 nucleotides: TGTGCCAGCAGCGTAGTGGGCGGGAGATACAATGAGCAGTTCTTC.

On this clone: Other DNA sequences in the same sample also yield this CDR3. This sequence joins TRBV18 and TRBJ2-7, with 10 bases that match TRBD2. Germline values: CDR1 KGHSH, CDR2 LQKENI. The ends lost 6 bases at V and 1 base at J; junction bases unmatched: 9. The CDR3 has 16 amino acids. CDR3 residues: CASSPLRTSGSYEQYF. The CDR3 DNA is TGTGCCAGCTCGCCCCTACGGACTAGCGGATCCTACGAGCAGTACTTC.

In this sample, this clone turned up many times. The identical CDR3 is also encoded by other nucleotide sequences in the sample. The rearrangement links TRBV20-1 to TRBJ1-4; D remains unclear. Germline V gene lookup returns CDR1 DFQATT and CDR2 SNEGSKA (reference sequence). V was clipped by 6 bases and J by 7 bases, with 9 bases between them. CDR3 length: 11 amino acids. CDR3 residues: CSAIQAEKLFF. The CDR3 DNA sequence: TGCAGTGCAATTCAGGCTGAAAAACTGTTTTTT.

The rearrangement uses TRBV4-3 and TRBJ2-7, with 9 nucleotides matching TRBD2. The CDR3 is 14 amino acids. The V gene end was trimmed by 1 base and the J gene end by 7 bases; junction bases not matched to a gene: 5. Per the germline V gene, CDR1 is LGHNA and CDR2 is YSLEER. In DNA, the CDR3 is TGCGCCAGCAGCCAAGGCGGCGGGGGGGGAGAGCAGTACTTC. This encodes CASSQGGGGGEQYF.

The chain recombines TRBV5-1 with TRBJ1-6; 7 positions agree with TRBD1. The length of the CDR3 is 16 residues. V lost 4 bases, J lost 7 bases, and 11 bases stayed unmatched. Germline V gives CDR1 SGHRS, CDR2 YFSETQ. Here the CDR3 DNA reads TGCGCCAGCAGCCTTACCCCCGGGACAGAGAATTCACCCCTCCACTTT. Protein product: CASSLTPGTENSPLHF.

This clone showed up just a few times. The chain couples TRBV7-2 to TRBJ2-1; the D is unclear. Germline V lookup: CDR1 SGHTA, CDR2 FQGNSA. V was pared by 1 base and J by 4 bases, with 8 bases between. The length of the CDR3 is 14 residues. DNA of the CDR3: TGTGCCAGCAGCTTAGGACTGGATTACAATGAGCAGTTCTTC. Amino acid sequence: CASSLGLDYNEQFF.

The V and J genes are TRBV7-9 and TRBJ1-5, with TRBD1 identical over 12 bases. This CDR3 comprises 19 residues. J gave up 0 bases and V 5 bases, and 11 bases lay outside the gene matches. Looked up from germline, CDR1 is SEHNR and CDR2 is FQNEAQ (reference sequence). The CDR3 nucleotides are TGTGCCAGCAGCCTCACCGGGACAGGGGGCTATATTAGCAATCAGCCCCAGCATTTT. Its translation is CASSLTGTGGYISNQPQHF.

J is TRBJ1-1 and V is TRBV19; no firm D call. CDR1 is LNHDA, CDR2 SQIVND, per germline (reference sequence). The V end was cut by 1 base, the J end by 1 base, with 4 bases between. The length of the CDR3 is 13 residues. CDR3 amino acids: CASSIGQNTEAFF. In DNA, the CDR3 is TGTGCCAGTAGTATAGGGCAGAACACTGAAGCTTTCTTT.

V and J are TRBV27 and TRBJ1-1, with 7 bases lining up with TRBD1. CDR1 and CDR2 from the germline V gene are MNHEY and SMNVEV (reference sequence). This CDR3 has 13 residues. V shed 5 bases and J 10 bases; nucleotides not matched to a gene: 10. The CDR3 bases are TGTGCCAGCAGTCAGGGGGGCGGCATCGGAGCTTTCTTT. It codes for CASSQGGGIGAFF.

J is TRBJ2-3 and V is TRBV30; 10 nucleotides match TRBD1. This CDR3 region has 15 residues. Germline V gene sequence: CDR1 GTSNPN, CDR2 SVGIG (reference sequence). The junction had 8 bases not matched to a gene; V was cut back by 4 bases and J by 4 bases. CDR3: CAWTPTGGSADTQYF. The CDR3 DNA reads as TGTGCCTGGACCCCGACAGGGGGCTCAGCAGATACGCAGTATTTT.

The chain recombines TRBV27 with TRBJ2-7; D perhaps matches TRBD2 (5 bases). This CDR3 contains 14 residues. With 4 bases removed from V and 2 bases from J, the gap between germline ends came to 12 bases. Germline-derived CDR1 and CDR2 are MNHEY and SMNVEV (reference sequence). The CDR3 DNA sequence: TGTGCCAGCAGTTGGCGGGCAACCACCTACGAGCAGTACTTC. Translating it yields CASSWRATTYEQYF.

V is TRBV6-1 and J is TRBJ2-5, with a weak D call TRBD1 (6 bases). Trimming removed 3 bases from V and 4 bases from J, with 18 bases in between. Per germline, CDR1 MNHNS and CDR2 SASEGT. The CDR3 spans 16 residues. The CDR3: CASSDPNLTGRETQYF. For the CDR3, the DNA is TGTGCCAGCAGTGACCCGAACTTAACAGGGAGAGAGACCCAGTACTTC.

The chain combines TRBV7-2 with TRBJ1-5; possible D gene TRBD1, 5 bases. Trimming removed 6 bases at V and 4 bases at J, with 16 bases between. The CDR3 sequence is 15 residues long. CDR1 SGHTA and CDR2 FQGNSA come from the germline V gene. For the CDR3, the DNA is TGTGCCAGCAGTCCCCCGCGGGGGTTAAATCAGCCCCAGCATTTT. Its translation: CASSPPRGLNQPQHF.

The rearrangement uses TRBV5-6 and TRBJ2-1; D is perhaps TRBD2 (6 bases). The V end was cut by 4 bases, the J end by 4 bases, with 15 bases between. The CDR3 loop spans 15 amino acids. Germline-derived CDR1 and CDR2 are SGHDT and YYEEEE. The CDR3 reads CASSPGWGEYNEQFF. The CDR3 bases are TGTGCCAGCAGCCCGGGGTGGGGGGAATACAATGAGCAGTTCTTC.

The V gene is TRBV9, the J gene TRBJ2-2, with D perhaps matching TRBD1 (6 bases). The CDR3 is made up of 14 amino acids. V gave up 5 bases and J gave up 5 bases, with 13 bases separating them. Germline V gene data show CDR1 as SGDLS and CDR2 as YYNGEE. The CDR3 DNA follows: TGTGCCAGCAGTGCCGGGACAACGACCGGGGAGCTGTTTTTT. It is translated as CASSAGTTTGELFF.

The chain carries TRBV11-3 and TRBJ1-2, with a possible D match to TRBD1 (6 bases). The V and J ends lost 5 bases and 4 bases respectively, with 17 bases between them. Germline V gives CDR1 SGHNT, CDR2 YENEEA. The CDR3 covers 15 residues. The chain's CDR3 is CASSLSGGTSYGYTF. In DNA form, the CDR3 reads TGTGCCAGCAGCCTCTCCGGTGGGACATCCTATGGCTACACCTTC.

This chain uses TRBV3-1 (or the pseudogene TRBV3-2) with TRBJ2-7; D perhaps matches TRBD2 (5 bases). Per the germline V gene, CDR1 is LGHDT and CDR2 is YNNKEL (reference sequence). The CDR3 consists of 14 residues. The V gene lost 5 bases and the J gene lost 1 base, with 12 bases spanning the gap. CDR3 sequence: CASSFRTPSYEQYF. CDR3 DNA sequence: TGTGCCAGCAGCTTCAGGACTCCGTCCTACGAGCAGTACTTC.

The chain is built from TRBV6-2 or TRBV6-3 and TRBJ1-2; D gene ambiguous. V lost 4 bases and J 7 bases, leaving 13 bases between the germline ends. The CDR3 consists of 13 residues. Germline V gene sequence: CDR1 MNHEY, CDR2 SVGEGT. The CDR3 is CASSLWEDSGYTF. The CDR3 DNA follows: TGTGCCAGCAGTTTATGGGAGGATAGTGGCTACACCTTC.

In DNA form, the CDR3 reads TGTGCCTGGAGCGCCGGGACTAGCGTTGAGGGTACAGATACGCAGTATTTT. Translating it yields CAWSAGTSVEGTDTQYF. The chain carries TRBV30 and TRBJ2-3; TRBD2 aligns across 10 bases. The CDR3 sequence is 17 residues long. Germline V lookup: CDR1 GTSNPN, CDR2 SVGIG (reference sequence). V lost 3 bases and J lost 3; bases outside the gene matches: 12.

The chain uses TRBV6-5 and TRBJ2-3, with a weak D call TRBD2 (5 bases). The V end was cut by 2 bases, the J end by 12 bases, with 15 bases between. Germline V gene sequence: CDR1 MNHEY, CDR2 SVGAGI. This CDR3 is built from 13 residues. CDR3 protein: CASSYPREGPQYF. CDR3 in DNA: TGTGCCAGCAGTTACCCCCGGGAAGGCCCCCAGTATTTT.

The chain combines TRBV21-1 with TRBJ1-2; TRBD1 is taken as the D call from the table, unchecked against the DNA. TRBV21-1 is a recognized pseudogene. The CDR3 length is 16 residues. The CDR3 is CASSKVAGSLDYGYTF. Written as DNA, the CDR3 is TGTGCCAGCAGCAAAGTGGCAGGGTCTTTAGACTATGGCTACACCTTC.

V usage is TRBV4-1 and J usage is TRBJ2-7; the D gene is possibly TRBD2 (5 bases). Trimming stripped 6 bases from V and 0 bases from J, with 9 bases between. CDR1 and CDR2 (germline): MGHRA, YSYEKL. CDR3 length: 13 amino acids. The CDR3 coding sequence is TGCGCCAGCAGAGACGGGAACTCCTACGAGCAGTACTTC. The encoded protein is CASRDGNSYEQYF.

The V call is TRBV19, the J call TRBJ2-1; D is perhaps TRBD2 (6 bases). V was shortened by 3 bases and J by 0 bases, with 12 bases between the two germline ends. Germline V gene data show CDR1 as LNHDA and CDR2 as SQIVND (reference sequence). The CDR3 consists of 16 residues. The CDR3 DNA reads TGTGCCAGTAGTATCTACCGGGGGAGCTCCTACAATGAGCAGTTCTTC. Residues: CASSIYRGSSYNEQFF.

This clone occurred once. This chain joins TRBV6-1 and TRBJ1-3, with TRBD1 matching over 7 bases. The germline V gene encodes CDR1 MNHNS and CDR2 SASEGT. V shed 2 bases and J 5 bases; nucleotides not matched to a gene: 9. The CDR3 has 16 residues. In DNA form, the CDR3 reads TGTGCCAGCAGTGAAAGGAGGGGGCAGGACCGAAACACCATATATTTT. Protein: CASSERRGQDRNTIYF.

J is TRBJ2-7 and V is TRBV6-5; D uncertain. The CDR3 is 15 residues long. V was cut by 3 bases and J by 0 bases, with 12 bases left in between. The germline V gene has CDR1 MNHEY and CDR2 SVGAGI. Here the CDR3 reads CASSYVAAVSYEQYF. The CDR3 region has the DNA TGTGCCAGCAGTTATGTTGCGGCGGTCTCCTACGAGCAGTACTTC.

The V and J genes are TRBV6-5 and TRBJ2-7, with a weak D call TRBD2 (7 bases). The ends were cut back, 5 bases at V and 1 base at J, with 12 bases in the middle. Germline assignment: CDR1 MNHEY and CDR2 SVGAGI. This CDR3 comprises 14 residues. The CDR3 sequence: CASSRGGESYEQYF. The CDR3 DNA follows: TGTGCCAGCAGTAGAGGGGGGGAATCCTACGAGCAGTACTTC.

There are a few counts of this clone. The rearrangement uses TRBV6-5 and TRBJ2-2; D might be TRBD1 (6 bases). V was pared by 8 bases and J by 3 bases, with 13 bases between. CDR3 length: 14 residues. Germline-derived CDR1 and CDR2 are MNHEY and SVGAGI. The CDR3 protein is CASLGARDTGELFF. CDR3 sequence (DNA): TGTGCCAGCCTGGGGGCGAGAGACACCGGGGAGCTGTTTTTT.

This clone has only a few counts. The chain combines TRBV7-2 with TRBJ1-6; no firm D call. CDR1 and CDR2 from the germline V gene are SGHTA and FQGNSA. The CDR3 length is 16 residues. V lost 6 bases, J lost 4 bases, and 16 bases lay in between. As DNA, the CDR3 is TGTGCCAGCAGGGTAGGCCCGGGTGGATATAATTCACCCCTCCACTTT. Translating it yields CASRVGPGGYNSPLHF.

The V call is TRBV6-1, the J call TRBJ2-1, with TRBD2 matching 14 bases. This CDR3 comprises 18 residues. V gave up 3 bases and J gave up 3 bases; unmatched junction bases: 7. Germline assignment: CDR1 MNHNS and CDR2 SASEGT. The DNA for the CDR3 is TGTGCCAGCAGTGAGACTAGCGGGGGGGCGGCGGTCTACAATGAGCAGTTCTTC. Amino acid sequence: CASSETSGGAAVYNEQFF.